This is a list of T cell receptor beta chains from one sample in a study of blood T cell repertoires in COVID-19. Generated by immunoSEQ multiplex PCR, the TCRdb table keeps only in-frame clones and is missing some. The data show about 190,000 clones, more than 60% seen once. The sequenced material came from peripheral blood. These receptor sequences come from a woman aged 45-60 years with acute or convalescent COVID-19. The CDR3 runs from the conserved cysteine through the conserved F or W. The order of the fields is D gene, clone size, J gene, V gene, CDR3 DNA, CDR3 protein. D genes are given only for firm matches. Clone size is not always given. Where it is, it says once, few, many or a class for expanded clones.

TRBD1 few TRBJ1-3 TRBV27 TGTGCCAGCAGGGCGAGGGACAGGGAAACCGGCACCATATATTTT CASRARDRETGTIYF
- - TRBJ2-6 TRBV6-2/TRBV6-3 TGTGCCAGCAGTCCAACGGACAAGAGCTCTGGGGCCAACGTCCTGACTTTC CASSPTDKSSGANVLTF
- - TRBJ2-7 TRBV28 TGTGCCAGCAGACCCTCCGGGTTCTCCTACGAGCAGTACTTC CASRPSGFSYEQYF
- once TRBJ2-1 TRBV6-5 TGTGCCAGCAGGAAGGCAGGGAATTCCTACAATGAGCAGTTCTTC CASRKAGNSYNEQFF
- - TRBJ2-1 TRBV10-3 TGTGCCATCAGTGAGTCAGGGAGCTCCTACAATGAGCAGTTCTTC CAISESGSSYNEQFF
- - TRBJ1-5 TRBV15 TGTGCCACCAGCAGTACTTACCGGGACAAGGGCGATCAGCCCCAGCATTTT CATSSTYRDKGDQPQHF
TRBD1 - TRBJ1-1 TRBV27 TGTGCCAGCAGCCTTTCACCTCCCAGGGGGCCGAACACTGAAGCTTTCTTT CASSLSPPRGPNTEAFF
TRBD1 - TRBJ2-7 TRBV19 TGTGCCAGTAGTCCTCCGACAGGGGAGCACGAGCAGTACTTC CASSPPTGEHEQYF
TRBD1 - TRBJ1-5 TRBV6-2/TRBV6-3 TGTGCCAGCAGTCACCCGGGACAGGGTAATCAGCCCCAGCATTTT CASSHPGQGNQPQHF
- - TRBJ1-1 TRBV25-1 TGTGCCAGCAGTAAAGATGTACAGGGGAACACTGAAGCTTTCTTT CASSKDVQGNTEAFF
TRBD2 - TRBJ2-7 TRBV11-2 TGTGCCAGCACCCTCGGGGCGGGGGGACCGTACGAGCAGTACTTC CASTLGAGGPYEQYF
- - TRBJ2-3 TRBV6-5 TGTGCCAGCAGTACGAGGGATACGCAGTATTTT CASSTRDTQYF
TRBD1 - TRBJ2-7 TRBV28 TGTGCCAGCAGTAAAACAGGGGACGAGCAGTACTTC CASSKTGDEQYF
- once TRBJ2-5 TRBV5-4 TGTGCCAGCAGCCCCTCCAGGGTTGCACAAGAGACCCAGTACTTC CASSPSRVAQETQYF
TRBD1 - TRBJ2-6 TRBV4-1 TGCGCCAGCAGCCGCTCAGCCAAGCTGGGACAGGGGGCATCTGGGGCCAACGTCCTGACTTTC CASSRSAKLGQGASGANVLTF
- - TRBJ1-2 TRBV28 TGTGCCAGCAGTTTGCTCGCAGGTGGGTCCTATGGCTACACCTTC CASSLLAGGSYGYTF
- - TRBJ1-4 TRBV7-9 TGTGCCAGCAGCTTAGGGGTGAGCTGGGGCCCTAATGAAAAACTGTTTTTT CASSLGVSWGPNEKLFF
TRBD2 - TRBJ2-1 TRBV6-5 TGTGCCAGCAGTTACGGCGGGAGTCGGGAGCAGTTCTTC CASSYGGSREQFF
TRBD1 few TRBJ2-5 TRBV5-4 TGTGCCAGCAGCCAGGGCGGGACAGGGGGCAAGACCCAGTACTTC CASSQGGTGGKTQYF
- - TRBJ1-2 TRBV12-3/TRBV12-4 TGTGCCAGCAGTGTCCTAGGTTTCTATGGCTACACCTTC CASSVLGFYGYTF
TRBD2 - TRBJ2-7 TRBV5-5 TGTGCCAGCAGCTTCCCGACTAGCGGGTCCTCCTACGAGCAGTACTTC CASSFPTSGSSYEQYF
- - TRBJ1-3 TRBV5-4 TGTGCCAGCAGCTCCGGCGGGGTCTCTGGAAACACCATATATTTT CASSSGGVSGNTIYF
TRBD2 - TRBJ2-1 TRBV7-9 TGTGCCAGCAGCTTTCCCGGGACTAGCGGGATTAATGAGCAGTTCTTC CASSFPGTSGINEQFF
TRBD1 - TRBJ1-4 TRBV9 TGTGCCAGCAGCCCCCGACAGGGGCCCTTTGAAAAGCTGTTTTTT CASSPRQGPFEKLFF
- - TRBJ2-7 TRBV18 TGTGCCAGCTCACCGAACAGGGCCTCCTACGAGCAGTACTTC CASSPNRASYEQYF
TRBD2 - TRBJ2-7 TRBV18 TGTGCCAGCTCACGGGGACTAGCGGGGGTCTACGAGCAGTACTTC CASSRGLAGVYEQYF
TRBD1 once TRBJ1-5 TRBV27 TGTGCCAGCAGTACTACAGGGGTTTTAGGGCATCAGCCCCAGCATTTT CASSTTGVLGHQPQHF
- - TRBJ1-2 TRBV27 TGTGCCAGCAGTCTCTCTACCGGGTCGGTACAGGGCATGTTGGGAGGCTACACCTTC CASSLSTGSVQGMLGGYTF
- - TRBJ1-6 TRBV10-1 TGCGCCAGCAGTGAGTCAGGAGGCCGGCTCCACTTT CASSESGGRLHF
TRBD2 - TRBJ2-3 TRBV9 TGTGCCAGCAGCGTAGCACGGCTAGCGGGAGAGGATACGCAGTATTTT CASSVARLAGEDTQYF
- - TRBJ1-6 TRBV19 TGTGCCAGTAGTAGCGTCGGGGGGGATTCACCCCTCCACTTT CASSSVGGDSPLHF
- - TRBJ1-6 TRBV6-2/TRBV6-3 TGTGCCAGCAGTTACTCGAGGGGGATGAGTTCACCCCTCCACTTT CASSYSRGMSSPLHF
- - TRBJ2-1 TRBV3-1/TRBV3-2 TGTGCCAGCAGCCGCCAAGACTCCTTTCGGATCAATGAGCAGTTCTTC CASSRQDSFRINEQFF
TRBD1 - TRBJ1-6 TRBV28 TGTGCCAGCAGTTTGCCCAGGGGGCTTTCACCCCTCCACTTT CASSLPRGLSPLHF
TRBD1 few TRBJ1-2 TRBV6-5 TGTGCCAGCAGCCTCTACGGGACAGGGAGCTATGGCTACACCTTC CASSLYGTGSYGYTF
- few TRBJ1-1 TRBV18 TGTGCCAGCTCACCGGCGTTATCGGGTTTGATGAACACTGAAGCTTTCTTT CASSPALSGLMNTEAFF
- - TRBJ1-3 TRBV19 TGTGCCAGTAGTATCGGAGAGAACGGAAACACCATATATTTT CASSIGENGNTIYF
- - TRBJ1-2 TRBV14 TGTGCCAGCAGCCCCCGGAGGCAGGCGAGCTATGGCTACACCTTC CASSPRRQASYGYTF
- few TRBJ2-4 TRBV4-1 TGCGCCAGCAGCCCTACAGGGGCGGGGGCCAAAAACATTCAGTACTTC CASSPTGAGAKNIQYF
TRBD1 few TRBJ2-7 TRBV6-2/TRBV6-3 TGTGCCAGCAGTCTTAACCCGGGACAGGGGTTCTCCCCATCCTACGAGCAGTACTTC CASSLNPGQGFSPSYEQYF
- - TRBJ2-7 TRBV19 TGTGCCAGTAGTATTGGCAGGGGCAAGGCCTACGAGCAGTACTTC CASSIGRGKAYEQYF
- - TRBJ2-3 TRBV9 TGTGCCAGCAGCCCCCGGGACTCCCAGGTAGATACGCAGTATTTT CASSPRDSQVDTQYF
- - TRBJ2-2 TRBV28 TGTGCCAGCAGACAAACGAACACCGGGGAGCTGTTTTTT CASRQTNTGELFF
- - TRBJ1-1 TRBV3-1/TRBV3-2 TGTGCCAGCACCCTGGGGCAATTGAACACTGAAGCTTTCTTT CASTLGQLNTEAFF
- - TRBJ1-5 TRBV2 TGTGCCAGTAAGGGGAGCAATCAGCCCCAGCATTTT CASKGSNQPQHF
TRBD2 once TRBJ2-1 TRBV28 TGTGCCAGCAGTTTATACGGGACTGACGGACTAGCGGGCCGCTACAATGAGCAGTTCTTC CASSLYGTDGLAGRYNEQFF
- few TRBJ2-7 TRBV6-6 TGTGCCGTTGACACCGGGGGGCAACTTAACGAGCAGTACTTC CAVDTGGQLNEQYF